This entry lists 23 T cell receptor beta chains sequenced from one sample in a study of blood T cell repertoires in COVID-19. Clones were sequenced by immunoSEQ multiplex PCR, and TCRdb holds only the in-frame ones, with some missing. The sample consists of about 220,000 clones, around 84% of them appearing once. The sequenced material came from peripheral blood. These receptors were collected from a man younger than 40 with active or convalescent COVID-19.

This clone showed up just once. The chain uses TRBV4-1 and TRBJ2-7; D ambiguous. V was cut by 3 bases and J by 2 bases, with 8 bases left in between. This CDR3 region has 13 residues. Germline values: CDR1 MGHRA, CDR2 YSYEKL. The CDR3 region is CASSHELAYEQYF. The DNA for the CDR3 is TGCGCCAGCAGCCACGAGCTAGCCTACGAGCAGTACTTC.

The V and J genes are TRBV7-9 and TRBJ2-1; tentatively, D is TRBD2 (5 bases). Germline V CDR1 and CDR2: SEHNR, FQNEAQ (reference sequence). V gave up 4 bases and J gave up 4 bases, with 14 bases separating them. The CDR3 runs 15 residues. The CDR3 protein is CASSSADSIYNEQFF. The CDR3 DNA is TGTGCCAGCAGCTCCGCGGACTCAATATACAATGAGCAGTTCTTC.

The chain couples TRBV10-2 to TRBJ1-4; D uncertain. CDR1 WSHSY and CDR2 SAAADI come from the germline V gene. V was cut by 4 bases and J by 7 bases, with 16 bases left in between. The CDR3 has 15 residues. The CDR3 DNA reads as TGCGCCAGCAGTGGGGCCGGGATTACCACTGAAAAACTGTTTTTT. As protein: CASSGAGITTEKLFF.

The V call is TRBV10-3, the J call TRBJ1-1; D is ambiguous. This CDR3 comprises 13 residues. CDR1 and CDR2 from the germline V gene are ENHRY and SYGVKD. Trimming shortened V by 6 bases and J by 3 bases, and 11 bases separated the two germline ends. The CDR3 protein is CAIRTGYDTEAFF. The CDR3 DNA reads as TGTGCCATCAGGACGGGGTACGACACTGAAGCTTTCTTT.

This clone was recorded only once. This chain's CDR3 is CASSYGSGNTEAFF. The CDR3 DNA reads TGTGCCAGCAGTTACGGTTCCGGGAACACTGAAGCTTTCTTT. This rearrangement joins TRBV6-6 to TRBJ1-1; D is uncertain. The ends were cut back, 2 bases at V and 1 base at J, with 8 bases in the middle. From germline, CDR1 is MNHNY and CDR2 SVGAGI (reference sequence). The CDR3 runs 14 residues.

The chain recombines TRBV18 with TRBJ1-1; 8 nucleotides agree with TRBD1. The V segment lost 4 bases and the J segment 1 base; nucleotides outside the gene matches: 2. The CDR3 is 14 amino acids. CDR1 is KGHSH, CDR2 LQKENI, per germline. The CDR3 DNA is TGTGCCAGCTCACTCGGACAGGGGAACACTGAAGCTTTCTTT. Translation gives CASSLGQGNTEAFF.

This clone appeared a few times. The CDR3 is CASEYRNTEAFF. Here the CDR3 DNA reads TGTGCCAGCGAATACAGGAACACTGAAGCTTTCTTT. The chain carries TRBV28 and TRBJ1-1; D unresolved. The CDR3 totals 12 residues. The V and J ends lost 8 bases and 1 base respectively, with 8 bases between them. Germline lookup yields CDR1 MDHEN and CDR2 SYDVKM.

This sequence joins TRBV6-9 and TRBJ2-1; TRBD2 is a possible D gene (7 bases). Germline V lookup: CDR1 MNHGY, CDR2 SVAAGI. V lost 9 bases and J lost 4, with 19 bases in between. The CDR3 runs to 15 residues. The CDR3 loop reads CASPRGGGIYNEQFF. CDR3 nucleotides: TGTGCCAGTCCTAGGGGAGGGGGGATTTACAATGAGCAGTTCTTC.

This clone appeared a few times. The rearrangement uses TRBV5-6 and TRBJ2-3; the match to TRBD2 covers 7 bases. V shed 0 bases and J 7 bases; nucleotides not matched to a gene: 11. The CDR3 totals 16 residues. In germline, CDR1 is SGHDT, CDR2 YYEEEE. CDR3 sequence (DNA): TGTGCCAGCAGCTTGGTTCAGACTAGCAAAGTAAATACGCAGTATTTT. Residues: CASSLVQTSKVNTQYF.

CDR3 in amino acids: CATRTGTGKATEAFF. The CDR3 DNA sequence: TGTGCCACCCGCACTGGGACAGGAAAGGCGACTGAAGCTTTCTTT. V usage is TRBV24-1 and J usage is TRBJ1-1; 8 positions agree with TRBD1. The germline gives CDR1 KGHDR, CDR2 SFDVKD. The CDR3 is 15 residues long. V lost 9 bases, J lost 5 bases, and 13 bases stayed unmatched.

The chain recombines TRBV18 with TRBJ2-1; 15 positions match TRBD2. V lost 6 bases to trimming and J lost 6 bases; unmatched junction nucleotides: 6. The germline V gene has CDR1 KGHSH and CDR2 LQKENI. This CDR3 is 16 amino acids long. The chain's CDR3 is CASSLGTSGGINEQFF. In DNA, the CDR3 is TGTGCCAGCTCCCTCGGGACTAGCGGGGGGATCAATGAGCAGTTCTTC.

The chain is built from TRBV5-5 and TRBJ2-5; D remains ambiguous. V was trimmed by 3 bases and J by 4 bases, leaving 10 bases between them. The CDR3 runs 13 residues. Per the germline V gene, CDR1 is SGHKS and CDR2 is YYEKEE (reference sequence). CDR3 sequence reads: CASSWALGETQYF. CDR3 DNA sequence: TGTGCCAGCAGCTGGGCCCTGGGAGAGACCCAGTACTTC.

The table lists this clone with a count of one. The chain recombines TRBV7-2 with TRBJ1-4, with 9 bases that match TRBD1. The CDR3 runs to 14 residues. Trimming removed 5 bases from V and 6 bases from J; junction bases left unmatched: 4. Germline CDR1 reads SGHTA; CDR2 reads FQGNSA. The CDR3 is CASSQTGGYEKLFF. CDR3 bases: TGTGCCAGCAGCCAGACAGGGGGGTATGAAAAACTGTTTTTT.

The chain carries TRBV5-1 and TRBJ2-4; no clear D gene. V was clipped by 3 bases and J by 0 bases, with 7 bases between them. This CDR3 has 14 residues. Germline CDR1 SGHRS, CDR2 YFSETQ. This CDR3 reads CASSYELAKNIQYF. CDR3 sequence (DNA): TGCGCCAGCAGCTACGAGTTAGCCAAAAACATTCAGTACTTC.

This chain connects TRBV5-6 to TRBJ2-2, with a tentative D call TRBD2 (5 bases). The V gene's germline CDR1 is SGHDT and CDR2 YYEEEE. CDR3 length equals 14 residues. V lost 4 bases and J lost 1, with 8 bases in between. The CDR3 reads CASSRRGNTGELFF. For the CDR3, the DNA is TGTGCCAGCAGCCGCCGGGGGAACACCGGGGAGCTGTTTTTT. Full variable domain (outside the CDR3, taken from reference TRBV5-6 and TRBJ2-2): DAGVTQSPTHLIKTRGQQVTLRCSPKSGHDTVSWYQQALGQGPQFIFQYYEEEERQRGNFPDRFSGHQFPNYSSELNVNALLLGDSALYLCASSRRGNTGELFFGEGSRLTVL.

The chain links TRBV5-1 to TRBJ1-1; 7 bases fit TRBD1. The CDR3 extends over 13 amino acids. V was clipped by 3 bases and J by 8 bases; unmatched bases: 7. From germline, CDR1 is SGHRS and CDR2 YFSETQ. DNA of the CDR3: TGCGCCAGCAGCTACGGACAGGCCAGGGAAGCTTTCTTT. This translates into CASSYGQAREAFF.

The genes are TRBV9 and TRBJ2-2; D is uncertain. The CDR3 extends over 13 amino acids. Trimming shortened V by 3 bases and J by 8 bases, and 11 bases separated the two germline ends. Per germline, CDR1 SGDLS and CDR2 YYNGEE. The CDR3 spells CASSARPGGELFF. The CDR3 coding sequence is TGTGCCAGCAGCGCACGCCCCGGTGGGGAGCTGTTTTTT.

This clone has only one observation. This chain connects TRBV19 to TRBJ2-7, with 8 bases lining up with TRBD1. Trimming at V came to 6 bases and at J to 0 bases, leaving 7 bases not matched to a gene. Germline V gene lookup returns CDR1 LNHDA and CDR2 SQIVND (reference sequence). The CDR3 consists of 15 residues. The DNA of the CDR3 is TGTGCCAGTAGGCTGAGACAGGGGCTCTCCTACGAGCAGTACTTC. It yields the protein CASRLRQGLSYEQYF.

The chain uses TRBV4-1 and TRBJ1-2; 10 positions match TRBD1. CDR3 length: 15 residues. Germline CDR1 MGHRA, CDR2 YSYEKL. V gave up 6 bases and J gave up 6 bases; unmatched junction bases: 10. Here the CDR3 reads CASRLRDRGSDGYTF. The DNA for the CDR3 is TGCGCCAGCAGGCTCCGGGACAGGGGATCGGATGGCTACACCTTC.

The genes are TRBV12-3 or TRBV12-4 and TRBJ2-7, with 8 bases matching TRBD1. Trimming cost V 6 bases and J 8 bases; bases outside gene matches: 9. This CDR3 comprises 13 residues. In DNA form, the CDR3 reads TGTGCCAGCAGAAGACAGGGGCTGGTGAAGCAGTACTTC. It encodes CASRRQGLVKQYF.

The rearrangement links TRBV28 to TRBJ1-5; TRBD1 is a possible D gene (5 bases). The germline gives CDR1 MDHEN, CDR2 SYDVKM. The CDR3 contains 13 residues. Trimming pared 8 bases from V and 6 bases from J, leaving 14 bases between. The CDR3 here is CASAFGGSQPQHF. CDR3 bases: TGTGCCAGCGCCTTTGGGGGGAGTCAGCCCCAGCATTTT. Combining the CDR3 with reference TRBV28 and TRBJ1-5 gives the whole variable domain DVKVTQSSRYLVKRTGEKVFLECVQDMDHENMFWYRQDPGLGLRLIYFSYDVKMKEKGDIPEGYSVSREKKERFSLILESASTNQTSMYLCASAFGGSQPQHFGDGTRLSIL.

A single count supports this clone. The chain is built from TRBV4-2 and TRBJ2-5, with a weak D call TRBD2 (5 bases). The V gene's germline CDR1 is LGHNA and CDR2 YNFKEQ. This CDR3 spans 13 amino acids. Trimming pared 4 bases from V and 5 bases from J, leaving 11 bases between. The CDR3 sequence is CASSRRGLETQYF. The CDR3 coding sequence is TGTGCCAGCAGCCGCCGGGGTCTGGAGACCCAGTACTTC.

The chain is built from TRBV24-1 and TRBJ1-5; D call uncertain. Germline CDR1 and CDR2: KGHDR and SFDVKD. The V and J ends lost 0 bases and 3 bases respectively, with 11 bases between them. This CDR3 region has 16 residues. The CDR3 DNA reads TGTGCCACCAGTGATTTGCAAGGCAGACACAATCAGCCCCAGCATTTT. Protein: CATSDLQGRHNQPQHF.